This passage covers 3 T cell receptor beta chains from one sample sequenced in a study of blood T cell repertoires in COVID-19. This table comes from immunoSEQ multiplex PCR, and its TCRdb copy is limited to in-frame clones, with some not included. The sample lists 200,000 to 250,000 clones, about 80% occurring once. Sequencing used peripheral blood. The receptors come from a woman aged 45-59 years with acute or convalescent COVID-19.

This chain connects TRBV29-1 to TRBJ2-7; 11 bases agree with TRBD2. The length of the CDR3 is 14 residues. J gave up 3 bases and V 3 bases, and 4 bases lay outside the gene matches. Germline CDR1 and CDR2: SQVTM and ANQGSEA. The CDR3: CSVESTSGGYEQYF. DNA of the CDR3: TGCAGCGTTGAGAGCACTAGCGGGGGCTACGAGCAGTACTTC.

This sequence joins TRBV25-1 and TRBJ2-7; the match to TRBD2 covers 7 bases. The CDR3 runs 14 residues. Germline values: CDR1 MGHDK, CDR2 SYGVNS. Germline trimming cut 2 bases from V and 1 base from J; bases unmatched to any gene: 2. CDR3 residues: CASSEGGGSYEQYF. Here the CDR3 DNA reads TGTGCCAGCAGTGAAGGGGGGGGGTCCTACGAGCAGTACTTC.

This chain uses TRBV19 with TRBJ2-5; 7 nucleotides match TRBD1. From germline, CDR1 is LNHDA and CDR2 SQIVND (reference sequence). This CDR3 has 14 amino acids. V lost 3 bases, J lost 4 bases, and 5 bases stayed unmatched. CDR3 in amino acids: CASSIQGVGETQYF. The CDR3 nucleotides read TGTGCCAGTAGTATCCAGGGGGTCGGAGAGACCCAGTACTTC.